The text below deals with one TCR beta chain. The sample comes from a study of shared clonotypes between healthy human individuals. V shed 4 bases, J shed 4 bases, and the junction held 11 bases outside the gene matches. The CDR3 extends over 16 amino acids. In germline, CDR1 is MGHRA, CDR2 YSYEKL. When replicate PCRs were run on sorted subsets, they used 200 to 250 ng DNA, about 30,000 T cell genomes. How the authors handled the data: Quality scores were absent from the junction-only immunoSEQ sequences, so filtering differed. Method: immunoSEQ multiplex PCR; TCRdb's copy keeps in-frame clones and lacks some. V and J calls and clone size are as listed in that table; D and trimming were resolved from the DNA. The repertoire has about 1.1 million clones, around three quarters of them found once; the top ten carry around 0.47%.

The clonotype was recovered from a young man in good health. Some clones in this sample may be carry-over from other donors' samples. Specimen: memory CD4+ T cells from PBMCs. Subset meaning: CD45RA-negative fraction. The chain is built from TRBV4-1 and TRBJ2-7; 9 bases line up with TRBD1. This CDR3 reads CASSLTWGTGLYEQYF. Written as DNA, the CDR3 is TGCGCCAGCAGCCTTACCTGGGGGACAGGGTTGTACGAGCAGTACTTC.